A single T cell receptor (beta chain) is shown here with its context. Healthy HIV-negative adults with no recent acute infections or vaccinations were recruited as donors. It was into CD45RA+ naive and CD45RA-negative memory subsets that the CD4+ cells were split. The repertoire was sequenced with immunoSEQ multiplex PCR; TCRdb's copy has only in-frame clones and lacks some. In the table there are around 1 million clones, less than 85% of which are singletons. This entry is derived from a study of shared clonotypes between healthy human individuals. The ends were cut back, 0 bases at V and 7 bases at J, with 8 bases in the middle. This CDR3 is built from 13 residues. Germline CDR1 is SGDLS and CDR2 is YYNGEE.

Sequenced input: memory CD4+ T cells sorted from blood. Subset in this sample: CD45RA-negative fraction. The rearrangement joins TRBV9 to TRBJ2-1; D perhaps matches TRBD2 (5 bases). This TCR was recovered from a man aged 18 to 29 in good health. Here the CDR3 reads CASSVGPGNEQFF. The CDR3 DNA is TGTGCCAGCAGCGTAGGACCGGGAAATGAGCAGTTCTTC.